This record looks at one T cell receptor (beta chain) sequence and its context. What antigen it recognizes has not been identified. The record has no base qualities; no much larger clone is one base away. CND-RA patients were negative for the clinical CCP2 antibody test, and joint destruction progressed despite active therapy. Every CND-RA patient had failed conventional anti-rheumatic therapy and showed typical joint destruction in the wrists and ankles. CND-RA patients were sampled after long disease histories, spanning decades in several cases, rather than at diagnosis. Approximately 50 millilitres of EDTA-anticoagulated peripheral blood were collected from each patient. Ficoll-Paque PLUS density gradient separation was used to isolate peripheral blood mononuclear cells. CD8+ cells were isolated from fresh or cryopreserved PBMCs by AutoMACS magnetic bead positive selection, with purity checked by flow cytometry. Nucleospin Tissue or Tissue XS kits were used to extract genomic DNA, which was then quantified on a Qubit 2.0 fluorometer.

At the junction V is shortened by 4 bases and J by 8 bases, with 22 bases in between. Counted from cysteine to phenylalanine, this CDR3 has 16 amino acids. Of all the DNA, just the CDR3 is kept, 48 bases in frame from base 1. Reading the germline V gene gives CDR1 SGHDT and CDR2 YYEEEE. This sample was taken from a study of CD8 T cells in seronegative destructive rheumatoid arthritis (dated by TCRdb to 2020 to 2022). At the level of the whole study: Biological drugs were being received by seven of the eight CND-RA patients at the time of sampling. Researchers compared peripheral CD8+ TCRbeta repertoires from patients with CCP-negative destructive rheumatoid arthritis (CND-RA) against repertoires from newly diagnosed seropositive RA, seronegative RA and healthy controls. The seropositive RA, seronegative RA and healthy control comparison cohorts were taken from a previously published TCRbeta dataset and were not newly sequenced. Broader findings and caveats from the paper: More CMV-reactive and fewer influenza A-reactive CD8+ TCRbeta sequences were observed in CND-RA repertoires than in controls and other RA subtypes. With age adjusted for, CD8+ TCRbeta repertoires in CND-RA patients appeared less diverse and more clonal than repertoires in other RA subtypes. No public clonotype enrichment survived Benjamini-Hochberg correction across the 100,000 or so clonotypes tested. The small size of the CND-RA cohort was acknowledged as a limitation of the study. In the absence of diagnostic samples, TCR repertoire differences may be partly attributable to poor disease control over the years rather than being present at onset. A distinct set of enriched public clonotypes appeared to be carried by CND-RA patients, and this finding was interpreted by the authors as support for a separate disease subset.

TCRbeta sequencing used genomic DNA from CD8+ cells, following the manufacturer's instructions. A genomics technology centre in Finland performed the TCRbeta sequencing with the immunoSEQ assay. The paper's data handling went like this. Clonotype tables produced by the immunoSEQ preprocessing pipeline were converted into VDJtools format, and non-productive clonotypes were filtered out. Samples with fewer than 10,000 reads were excluded, the remaining samples were subsampled to 10,000 reads, and most of the eight CND-RA samples met this threshold. Shannon-Wiener, Simpson and clonality indices were calculated with the VDJtools CalcDiversityStats function on data subsampled to 10,000 reads. Non-singleton TCRbeta clonotypes were hard-matched, with no mismatches allowed, against VDJdb to infer antigen specificity. CDR3 sequences that differed by one amino acid (Hamming distance 1) were grouped together into clusters with potentially shared antigen targets. Public clonotypes were tested for group enrichment with one-sided Fisher's exact tests after resampling groups to six samples, repeated ten times. Here the immuneACCESS table is served through TCRdb, limited to in-frame sequences with V and J called. Missing clones are a known gap in these copies; in checked studies unresolved V genes cover under half, and the rest lacks a known reason. V, J and clone size are taken as reported in that table, and D and trimming were inferred from the DNA itself. Present in this sample are roughly 13,000 clones, 75% to 90% of which were seen just once. Of the sample, about 30% falls within the top ten clones.

The origin of this receptor is a woman aged 30 to 49 with seronegative destructive rheumatoid arthritis. The chain joins TRBV5-6 to TRBJ2-1; a tentative D match to TRBD1 spans 5 bases. The sequenced material came from CD8+ T cells from blood. The CDR3 amino acid sequence is: CASSGAIEAKRDEQFF. The DNA reads as follows: TGTGCCAGCAGCGGGGCGATAGAGGCAAAAAGAGATGAGCAGTTCTTC.